The sample holds one count of the clone carrying this T cell receptor (beta chain). The antigen is unknown. Method: immunoSEQ multiplex PCR; TCRdb's copy keeps in-frame clones and lacks some. Of approximately 94,000 clones in the sample, more than 85% were seen once. The sample comes from a study of OX40 agonist ivuxolimab in advanced cancers. Across the whole study: Administration of intravenous ivuxolimab to patients occurred every 2 weeks at 0.01 to 10 mg/kg. Partial responses were observed in three patients, of whom one had hepatocellular carcinoma and two had cutaneous melanoma. A male proportion of about 84% was recorded, with mean age 60 years and range roughly 23 to 90.

Study-wide results and caveats: Among T cells, CD8+ cells averaged more expanded clones than CD4+ cells.

The sequence derives from an adult with an advanced solid tumor such as melanoma, head and neck, liver or kidney cancer. Here the sequenced sample was CD4+ or CD8+ T cells sorted from blood, taken in a trial of the OX40 agonist ivuxolimab.

CDR3 bases: TGTGCCAGTAGTGAAGAAAAAGGAGATACGCAGTATTTT. Amino acid sequence: CASSEEKGDTQYF. The rearrangement uses TRBV19 and TRBJ2-3, with D unclear. Germline CDR1 LNHDA, CDR2 SQIVND (reference sequence). Trimming took off 5 bases at V and 5 bases at J, with 11 bases between the two ends. CDR3 length equals 13 residues. The variable domain in full, with the rest retrieved from reference TRBV19 and TRBJ2-3, is DGGITQSPKYLFRKEGQNVTLSCEQNLNHDAMYWYRQDPGQGLRLIYYSQIVNDFQKGDIAEGYSVSREKKESFPLTVTSAQKNPTAFYLCASSEEKGDTQYFGPGTRLTVL.